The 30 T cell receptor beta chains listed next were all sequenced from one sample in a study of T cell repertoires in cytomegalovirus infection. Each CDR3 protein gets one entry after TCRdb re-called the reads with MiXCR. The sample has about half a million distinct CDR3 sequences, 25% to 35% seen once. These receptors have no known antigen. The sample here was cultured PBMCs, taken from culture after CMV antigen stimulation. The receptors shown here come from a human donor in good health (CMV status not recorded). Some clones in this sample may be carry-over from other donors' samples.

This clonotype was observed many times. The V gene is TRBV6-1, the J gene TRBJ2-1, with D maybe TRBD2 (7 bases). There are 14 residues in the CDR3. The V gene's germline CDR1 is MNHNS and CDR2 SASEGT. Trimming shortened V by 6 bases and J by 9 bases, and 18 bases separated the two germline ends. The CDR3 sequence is CASSSRGGGSEQFF. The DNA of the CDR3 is TGTGCCAGCAGCTCTAGGGGGGGCGGGAGTGAGCAGTTCTTC.

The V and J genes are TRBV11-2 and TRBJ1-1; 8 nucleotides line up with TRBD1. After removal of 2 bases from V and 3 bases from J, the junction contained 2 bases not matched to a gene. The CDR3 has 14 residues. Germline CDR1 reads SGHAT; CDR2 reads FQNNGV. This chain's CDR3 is CASSLPTGDTEAFF. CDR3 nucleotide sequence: TGTGCCAGCAGCTTACCGACAGGGGACACTGAAGCTTTCTTT.

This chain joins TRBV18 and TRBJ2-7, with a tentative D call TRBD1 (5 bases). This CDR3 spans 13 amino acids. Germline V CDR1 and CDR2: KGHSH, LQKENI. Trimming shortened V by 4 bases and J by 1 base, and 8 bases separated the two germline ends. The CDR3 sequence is CASSRDRSYEQYV. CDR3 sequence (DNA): TGTGCCAGCTCACGCGACAGATCCTACGAGCAGTACGTC.

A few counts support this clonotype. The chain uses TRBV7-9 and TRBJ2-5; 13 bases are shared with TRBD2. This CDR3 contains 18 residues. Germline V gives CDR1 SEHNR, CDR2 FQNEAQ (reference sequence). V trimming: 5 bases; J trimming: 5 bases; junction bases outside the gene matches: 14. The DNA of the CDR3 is TGTGCCAGCAGCCCTCCCACTAGCGGGAGGGCGACAAGGGAGACCCAGTACTTC. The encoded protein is CASSPPTSGRATRETQYF.

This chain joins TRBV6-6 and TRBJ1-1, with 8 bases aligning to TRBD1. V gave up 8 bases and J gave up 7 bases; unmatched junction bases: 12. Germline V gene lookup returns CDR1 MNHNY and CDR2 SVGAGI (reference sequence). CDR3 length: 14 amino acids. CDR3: CASRFPDRDREAFF. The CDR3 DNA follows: TGTGCCAGCCGATTTCCGGACAGGGACCGTGAAGCTTTCTTT.

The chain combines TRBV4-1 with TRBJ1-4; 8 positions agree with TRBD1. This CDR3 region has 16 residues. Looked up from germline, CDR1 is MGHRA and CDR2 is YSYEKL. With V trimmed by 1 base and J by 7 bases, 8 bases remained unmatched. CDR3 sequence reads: CASSQVPDRDGEKLFF. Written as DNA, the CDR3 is TGCGCCAGCAGCCAAGTACCGGACAGGGATGGTGAAAAACTGTTTTTT.

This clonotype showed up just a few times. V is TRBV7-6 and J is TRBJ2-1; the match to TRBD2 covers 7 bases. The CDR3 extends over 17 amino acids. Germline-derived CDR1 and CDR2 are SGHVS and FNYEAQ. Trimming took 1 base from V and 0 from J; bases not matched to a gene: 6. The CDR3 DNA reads TGTGCCAGCAGCTTAGGGGGGGGTGGGAGCTCCTACAATGAGCAGTTCTTC. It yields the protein CASSLGGGGSSYNEQFF.

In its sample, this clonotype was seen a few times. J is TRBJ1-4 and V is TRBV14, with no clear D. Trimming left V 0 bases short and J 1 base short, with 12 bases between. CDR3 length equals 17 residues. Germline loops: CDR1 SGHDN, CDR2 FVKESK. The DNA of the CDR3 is TGTGCCAGCAGCCAAGATAGCGACCGGAGAACTAATGAAAAACTGTTTTTT. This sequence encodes CASSQDSDRRTNEKLFF. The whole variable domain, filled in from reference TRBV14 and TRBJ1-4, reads EAGVTQFPSHSVIEKGQTVTLRCDPISGHDNLYWYRRVMGKEIKFLLHFVKESKQDESGMPNNRFLAERTGGTYSTLKVQPAELEDSGVYFCASSQDSDRRTNEKLFFGSGTQLSVL.

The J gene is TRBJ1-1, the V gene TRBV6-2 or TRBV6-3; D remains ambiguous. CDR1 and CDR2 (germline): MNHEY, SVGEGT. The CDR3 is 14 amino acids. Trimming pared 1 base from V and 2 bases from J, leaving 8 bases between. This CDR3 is CASSYLARNTEAFF. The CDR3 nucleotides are TGTGCCAGCAGTTACTTGGCCAGAAACACTGAAGCTTTCTTT.

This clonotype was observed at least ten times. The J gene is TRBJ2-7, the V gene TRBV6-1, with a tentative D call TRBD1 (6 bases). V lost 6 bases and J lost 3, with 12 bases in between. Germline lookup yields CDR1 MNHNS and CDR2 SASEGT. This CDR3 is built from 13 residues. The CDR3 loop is CASRMDRNYEQYF. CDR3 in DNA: TGTGCCAGCAGGATGGACAGAAACTACGAGCAGTACTTC.

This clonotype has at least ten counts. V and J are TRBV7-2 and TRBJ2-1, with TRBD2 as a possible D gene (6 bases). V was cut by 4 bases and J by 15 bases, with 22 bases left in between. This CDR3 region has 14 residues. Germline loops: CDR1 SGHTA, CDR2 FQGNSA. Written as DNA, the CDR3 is TGTGCCAGCAGCTCCCGGGGAACTAGCCTGGGCACGTTCTTC. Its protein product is CASSSRGTSLGTFF.

The CDR3 bases are TGCGCCAGCAGCCAAGAGCCGACAGCACTAGCCAAAAACATTCAGTACTTC. It encodes CASSQEPTALAKNIQYF. V and J are TRBV4-1 and TRBJ2-4, with a possible D match to TRBD1 (5 bases). V shed 0 bases and J shed 0 bases, with 12 bases lying between them. Looked up from germline, CDR1 is MGHRA and CDR2 is YSYEKL. The CDR3 contains 17 residues.

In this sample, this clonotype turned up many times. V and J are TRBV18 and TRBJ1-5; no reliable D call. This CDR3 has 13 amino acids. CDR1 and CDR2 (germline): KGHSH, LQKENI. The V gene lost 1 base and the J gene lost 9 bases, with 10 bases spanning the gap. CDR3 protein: CASSPQEDRPQHF. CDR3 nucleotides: TGTGCCAGCTCACCACAAGAGGATCGGCCCCAGCATTTT.

The CDR3 here is CAGSYTTPRNYEQYV. CDR3 sequence (DNA): TGTGCCGGCAGTTACACTACCCCGAGGAACTACGAGCAGTACGTC. This sequence joins TRBV6-5 and TRBJ2-7, with D hard to call. The germline V gene has CDR1 MNHEY and CDR2 SVGAGI. The CDR3 spans 15 residues.

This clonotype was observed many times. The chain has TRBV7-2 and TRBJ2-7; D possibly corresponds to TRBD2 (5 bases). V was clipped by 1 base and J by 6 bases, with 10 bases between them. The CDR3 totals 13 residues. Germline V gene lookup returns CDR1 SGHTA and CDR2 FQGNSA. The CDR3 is CASSLDRAGEQYV. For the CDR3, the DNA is TGTGCCAGCAGCTTAGATCGGGCGGGCGAGCAGTACGTC.

The CDR3 is CASSPILNNSPLHF. The CDR3, as DNA: TGTGCCAGCAGCCCAATCCTTAATAATTCACCCCTCCACTTT. The chain recombines TRBV7-2 with TRBJ1-6; D is uncertain. There are 14 residues in the CDR3. The germline V gene encodes CDR1 SGHTA and CDR2 FQGNSA. V lost 5 bases to trimming and J lost 5 bases, with 10 bases between them. The whole variable domain, filled in from reference TRBV7-2 and TRBJ1-6, reads GAGVSQSPSNKVTEKGKDVELRCDPISGHTALYWYRQSLGQGLEFLIYFQGNSAPDKSGLPSDRFSAERTGGSVSTLTIQRTQQEDSAVYLCASSPILNNSPLHFGNGTRLTVT.

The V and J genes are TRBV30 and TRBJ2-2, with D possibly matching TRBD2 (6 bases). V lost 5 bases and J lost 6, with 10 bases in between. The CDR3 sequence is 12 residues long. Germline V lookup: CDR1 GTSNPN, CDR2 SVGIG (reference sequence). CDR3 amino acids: CAWGRGPGELFF. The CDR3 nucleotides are TGTGCCTGGGGGCGGGGCCCCGGGGAGCTGTTTTTT.

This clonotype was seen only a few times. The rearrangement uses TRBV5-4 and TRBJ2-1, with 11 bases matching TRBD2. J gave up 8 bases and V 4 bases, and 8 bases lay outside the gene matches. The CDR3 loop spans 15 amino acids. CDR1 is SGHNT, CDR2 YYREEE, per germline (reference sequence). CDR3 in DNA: TGTGCCAGCAGCCGGACTAGCGGGTATATTTATGAGCAGTTCTTC. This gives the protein CASSRTSGYIYEQFF.

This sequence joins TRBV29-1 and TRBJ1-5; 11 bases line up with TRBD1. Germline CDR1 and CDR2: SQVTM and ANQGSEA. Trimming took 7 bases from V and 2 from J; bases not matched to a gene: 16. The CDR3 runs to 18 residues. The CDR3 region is CSDEHPGQGGVGNQPQHF. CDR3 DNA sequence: TGCAGCGATGAGCACCCGGGACAGGGGGGGGTGGGCAATCAGCCCCAGCATTTT.

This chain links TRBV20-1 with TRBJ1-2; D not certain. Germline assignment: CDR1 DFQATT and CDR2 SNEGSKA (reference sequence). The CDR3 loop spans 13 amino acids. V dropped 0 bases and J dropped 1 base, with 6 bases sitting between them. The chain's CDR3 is CSARDGVNYGYTF. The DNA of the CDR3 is TGCAGTGCTAGAGACGGGGTTAACTATGGCTACACCTTC.

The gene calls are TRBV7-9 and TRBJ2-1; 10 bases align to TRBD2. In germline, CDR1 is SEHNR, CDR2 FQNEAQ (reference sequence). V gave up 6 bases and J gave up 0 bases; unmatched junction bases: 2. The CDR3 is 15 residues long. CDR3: CASRPSGGSYNEQFF. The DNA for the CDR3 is TGTGCCAGCAGACCTAGCGGGGGCTCCTACAATGAGCAGTTCTTC.

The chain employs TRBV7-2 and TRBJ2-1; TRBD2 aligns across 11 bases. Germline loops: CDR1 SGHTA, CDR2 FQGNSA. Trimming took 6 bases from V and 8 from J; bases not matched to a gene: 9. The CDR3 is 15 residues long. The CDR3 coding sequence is TGTGCCAGCAGAATAGCGGGAGGGCCCTCCCATGAGCAGTTCTTC. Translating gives CASRIAGGPSHEQFF.

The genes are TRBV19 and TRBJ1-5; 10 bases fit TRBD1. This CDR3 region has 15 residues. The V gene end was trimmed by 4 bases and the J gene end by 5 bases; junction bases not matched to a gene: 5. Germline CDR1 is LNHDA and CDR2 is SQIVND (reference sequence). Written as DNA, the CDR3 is TGTGCCAGTAGTACATGGACAGGGGGTGATCAGCCCCAGCATTTT. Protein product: CASSTWTGGDQPQHF. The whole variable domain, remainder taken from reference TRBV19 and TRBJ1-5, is DGGITQSPKYLFRKEGQNVTLSCEQNLNHDAMYWYRQDPGQGLRLIYYSQIVNDFQKGDIAEGYSVSREKKESFPLTVTSAQKNPTAFYLCASSTWTGGDQPQHFGDGTRLSIL.

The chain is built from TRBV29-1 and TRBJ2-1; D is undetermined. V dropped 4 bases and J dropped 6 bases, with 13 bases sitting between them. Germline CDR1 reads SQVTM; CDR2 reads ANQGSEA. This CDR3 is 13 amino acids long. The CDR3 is CSVGAIVGNEQFF. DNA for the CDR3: TGCAGCGTTGGGGCCATTGTAGGCAATGAGCAGTTCTTC.

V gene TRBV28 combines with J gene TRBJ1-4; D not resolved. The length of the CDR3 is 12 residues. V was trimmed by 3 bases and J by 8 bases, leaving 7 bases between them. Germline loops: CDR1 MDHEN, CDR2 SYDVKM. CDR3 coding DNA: TGTGCCAGCAGTTTTTGGGAGGAAAAACTGTTTTTT. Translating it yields CASSFWEEKLFF.

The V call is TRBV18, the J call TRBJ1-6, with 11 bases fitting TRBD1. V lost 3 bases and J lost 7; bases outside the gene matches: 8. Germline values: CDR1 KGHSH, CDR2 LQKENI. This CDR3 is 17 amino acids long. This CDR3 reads CASSPYGTGGGNSPLHF. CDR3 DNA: TGTGCCAGCTCACCTTACGGGACAGGGGGTGGAAATTCACCCCTCCACTTT.

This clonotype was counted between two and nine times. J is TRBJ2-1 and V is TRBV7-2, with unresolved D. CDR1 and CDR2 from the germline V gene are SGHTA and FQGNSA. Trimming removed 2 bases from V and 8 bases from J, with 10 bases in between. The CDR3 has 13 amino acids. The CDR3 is CASSLNKMYEQFF. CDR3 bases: TGTGCCAGCAGCTTAAATAAGATGTATGAGCAGTTCTTC.

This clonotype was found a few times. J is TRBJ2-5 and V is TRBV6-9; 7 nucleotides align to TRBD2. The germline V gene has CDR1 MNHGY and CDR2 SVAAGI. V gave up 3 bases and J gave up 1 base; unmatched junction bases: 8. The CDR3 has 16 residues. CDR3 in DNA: TGTGCCAGCAGTTACAACCTAGCGGTTCCCCAAGAGACCCAGTACTTC. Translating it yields CASSYNLAVPQETQYF.

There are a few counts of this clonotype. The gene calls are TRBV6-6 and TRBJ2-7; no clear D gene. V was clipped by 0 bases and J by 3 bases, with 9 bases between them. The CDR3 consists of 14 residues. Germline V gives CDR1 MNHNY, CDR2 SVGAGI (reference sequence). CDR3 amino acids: CASSYSNLNYEQYV. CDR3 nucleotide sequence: TGTGCCAGCAGTTACTCGAACCTCAACTACGAGCAGTACGTC.

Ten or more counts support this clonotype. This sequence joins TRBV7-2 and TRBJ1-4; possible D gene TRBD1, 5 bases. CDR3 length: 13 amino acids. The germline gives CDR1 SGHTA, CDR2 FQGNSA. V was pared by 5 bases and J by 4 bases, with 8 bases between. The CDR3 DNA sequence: TGTGCCAGCAGCGCAGGGCTTAATGAAAAACTGTTTTTT. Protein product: CASSAGLNEKLFF.